This TCR beta chain comes out of a study of T cell responses to AZD1222 COVID-19 vaccine (dated by TCRdb to the early 2020s). Turning to the overall study: AZD1222 recipients given second doses at about 4 weeks or at about 12 weeks were pooled, since spike-specific TCR depth and breadth were not found to differ between the two schedules. TCR sequencing was performed for 233 trial participants, of whom 207 were given two doses of AZD1222 and 26 were given two doses of MenACWY control vaccine. Trial participants were enrolled by age into subgroups of 18-55, 56-69 and 70-plus years, and around 150, 29 and 61 TCR-sequenced participants, respectively, were included in these subgroups.

According to the study, the label for this sample's time point signals: baseline before first vaccination. Samples from vaccinated people were obtained from the UK trials COV001 and COV002, which included a single-blind randomized controlled phase 2/3 trial of AZD1222 (ChAdOx1 nCoV-19) in healthy adults. For TCRbeta chain sequencing, PBMC samples were collected from trial participants at day 0 and at day 28 after the second dose. The CDR3 regions of human TCRbeta chains were subjected to immunosequencing. From the authors' description of their analysis: Repertoire TCRs were matched against a reference library of SARS-CoV-2-specific TCRs generated with the MIRA antigen-specificity platform. Breadth was defined as the fraction of unique TCRs that were SARS-CoV-2-associated, and depth was defined as the fraction of total T cells that were SARS-CoV-2-associated. Each spike-specific TCR was assigned to its reactive spike region and to a CD4 or CD8 class using the MIRA data. Log10-transformed breadth and depth values were compared by one-way ANOVA with Sidak's multiple comparisons tests. TCRdb obtained this table from immuneACCESS and retained in-frame rearrangements with V and J assigned. These tables miss some clones; where compared with another copy, unresolved V genes account for less than half of the shortfall, and the remainder is unexplained. V, J and clone size derive from that table, while D and trimming were established from the DNA sequence. The sample table holds 90,000 to 150,000 clones, of which around 86% were seen once. The ten largest clones take up 1% to 1.5% of the sample.

Results and caveats for the whole study, not just this receptor: A significant rise in spike-specific TCR breadth and depth was observed after two AZD1222 doses relative to day 0 and relative to MenACWY recipients. Reportedly, almost half of the unique spike-specific TCRs recognized epitopes lying outside the regions that are mutated in the B.1.351 and B.1.1.7 variants. The 56-69-year group was small, and its depth increase did not reach significance, likely because of low power. Because no day 14 peak-response samples were available, the repertoires could be characterized only after the peak T cell response. Conclusions about previously exposed vaccinees were limited because only six AZD1222 recipients were SARS-CoV-2 seropositive at baseline. The whole spike protein was spanned by vaccine-associated CD4 TCRs, and dominant responses were seen in regions 160-218 and 743-854. Most participants were white British and females outnumbered males, and the authors suggested that clonal diversity may have been underestimated.

As regards this clone: Its specific antigen is unknown. No much larger clonotype is one base removed from it; base qualities were not supplied.

The cysteine opens and the phenylalanine closes a CDR3 of 16 amino acids. Only the CDR3 DNA is retained, 48 bases long and in frame from the first base. Trimming at the junction amounts to 4 bases on V and 7 bases on J, and the germline ends lie 22 bases apart. Looking up the germline V gene (reference sequence) yields CDR1 LNHDA and CDR2 SQIVND. This receptor chain uses TRBV19 and TRBJ2-5; the D segment could be TRBD1, given 6 matching bases. This specimen was peripheral blood, taken on day 0 of AZD1222 vaccination. The sequence was obtained from an adult in good health. Here is the DNA: TGTGCCAGTAGTAAGGGACAACAGGGAAGGCTGGGGACCCAGTACTTC. Translated, it reads CASSKGQQGRLGTQYF.